This T cell receptor (beta chain) originates from a study of T cells in Graves' hyperthyroidism and ophthalmopathy. The CDR3 has 14 amino acids. CDR1 MGHDK and CDR2 SYGVNS come from the germline V gene. V was trimmed by 2 bases and J by 3 bases, leaving 8 bases between them. The source material, RNA transcripts, was used to amplify TCR beta CDR3 regions. Using the HTBI primer set, a first-round RT-PCR was run on the TCR CDR3. TCRdb redid the calling of the multiplex PCR reads with MiXCR, one entry per CDR3 protein. There are around 690,000 distinct CDR3 sequences in the sample; less than 25% occur only once, and over 30% lies in the top ten.

This chain connects TRBV25-1 to TRBJ1-5; a weak D match, TRBD1 (5 bases). The sequencing sample was made of blood. The source is a man in his thirties or forties with Graves' ophthalmopathy. CDR3 protein: CASSEPGYNQPQHF. CDR3 nucleotide sequence: TGTGCCAGCAGTGAACCAGGGTACAATCAGCCCCAGCATTTT.